This is a list of T cell receptor beta chains from one sample in a study of blood T cell repertoires in COVID-19. TCRdb's table, derived via immunoSEQ multiplex PCR, lists solely in-frame clones and lacks some. The sample consists of a few hundred thousand clones, approximately 85% of them appearing once. Material: PBMCs or T cells enriched from blood (not recorded which). The receptors come from a man aged 30 to 45 who had recovered from COVID-19. CDR3s include the opening cysteine and the closing phenylalanine or tryptophan. The D gene is left open where the match is weak. Some rows have no size entry. The others give once, few or many, or a class for an expanded clone.

V gene: TRBV12-3/TRBV12-4; D gene: NA; J gene: TRBJ1-4; clone size: NA; CDR3 DNA: TGTGCCAGCAGGCCGGAGAATTGGGAAAAACTGTTTTTT; CDR3 protein: CASRPENWEKLFF
V gene: TRBV6-5; D gene: TRBD1; J gene: TRBJ1-3; clone size: NA; CDR3 DNA: TGTGCCAGCAGGGATACAGGGGTCTCTGGAAACACCATATATTTT; CDR3 protein: CASRDTGVSGNTIYF
V gene: TRBV11-2; D gene: NA; J gene: TRBJ1-1; clone size: NA; CDR3 DNA: TGTGCCAGCAGCTTAGGGGGGGTCGAAGCTTTCTTT; CDR3 protein: CASSLGGVEAFF
V gene: TRBV11-3; D gene: TRBD1; J gene: TRBJ1-6; clone size: NA; CDR3 DNA: TGTGCCAGCAGTTTGACAGGGGATAATTCACCCCTCCACTTT; CDR3 protein: CASSLTGDNSPLHF
V gene: TRBV7-6; D gene: TRBD2; J gene: TRBJ2-1; clone size: NA; CDR3 DNA: TGTGCCAGCAGCTCGAGACTAGCGGGGGGGCCGGGTGAGCAGTTCTTC; CDR3 protein: CASSSRLAGGPGEQFF
V gene: TRBV10-3; D gene: TRBD1; J gene: TRBJ2-7; clone size: NA; CDR3 DNA: TGTGCCACGGCCGAACAGGGGGCGGGGTACGAGCAGTACTTC; CDR3 protein: CATAEQGAGYEQYF
V gene: TRBV18; D gene: TRBD1; J gene: TRBJ1-1; clone size: NA; CDR3 DNA: TGTGCCAGCTCACCATCGAAGGGGGCGTCGGGCACTGAAGCTTTCTTT; CDR3 protein: CASSPSKGASGTEAFF
V gene: TRBV7-2; D gene: NA; J gene: TRBJ1-1; clone size: NA; CDR3 DNA: TGTGCCAGCAGCGAGGGTAGAACTGAAGCTTTCTTT; CDR3 protein: CASSEGRTEAFF
V gene: TRBV6-5; D gene: NA; J gene: TRBJ1-1; clone size: NA; CDR3 DNA: TGTGCCAGCAGCACCGCGGGGAACACTGAAGCTTTCTTT; CDR3 protein: CASSTAGNTEAFF
V gene: TRBV2; D gene: TRBD1; J gene: TRBJ1-1; clone size: NA; CDR3 DNA: TGTGCCAGCAGGGGACAGAGGAACACTGAAGCTTTCTTT; CDR3 protein: CASRGQRNTEAFF
V gene: TRBV10-3; D gene: NA; J gene: TRBJ2-7; clone size: NA; CDR3 DNA: TGTGCCATCAGTGAAAGACAGTCCTACGAGCAGTACTTC; CDR3 protein: CAISERQSYEQYF
V gene: TRBV6-5; D gene: TRBD1; J gene: TRBJ2-2; clone size: few; CDR3 DNA: TGTGCCAGCAAGCCGGGACAGGGGTTAACCGGGGAGCTGTTTTTT; CDR3 protein: CASKPGQGLTGELFF
V gene: TRBV6-6; D gene: TRBD1; J gene: TRBJ1-5; clone size: NA; CDR3 DNA: TGTGCCAGCAGTTGGACAGGAAAAAATCAGCCCCAGCATTTT; CDR3 protein: CASSWTGKNQPQHF
V gene: TRBV7-6; D gene: TRBD2; J gene: TRBJ2-7; clone size: NA; CDR3 DNA: TGTGCCAGCAGCCCCGTTTGGGCTAGCGGGGGGGCGTTTAGGGAGCAGTACTTC; CDR3 protein: CASSPVWASGGAFREQYF
V gene: TRBV5-5; D gene: TRBD1; J gene: TRBJ1-2; clone size: NA; CDR3 DNA: TGTGCCAGCAGCTCCGGACAGGGGGATCGGTATGGCTACACCTTC; CDR3 protein: CASSSGQGDRYGYTF
V gene: TRBV2; D gene: TRBD1; J gene: TRBJ1-4; clone size: NA; CDR3 DNA: TGTGCCAGCAGTCTCACCGGGACAGGAGATGAAAAACTGTTTTTT; CDR3 protein: CASSLTGTGDEKLFF
V gene: TRBV7-7; D gene: TRBD1; J gene: TRBJ1-3; clone size: NA; CDR3 DNA: TGTGCTAGCAGCTTAGGACAGGGGGCTACCGGAAACACCATATATTTT; CDR3 protein: CASSLGQGATGNTIYF
V gene: TRBV11-2; D gene: NA; J gene: TRBJ1-2; clone size: NA; CDR3 DNA: TGTGCCAGCAGCTACAGTTTCGCGCCGAACTATGGCTACACCTTC; CDR3 protein: CASSYSFAPNYGYTF